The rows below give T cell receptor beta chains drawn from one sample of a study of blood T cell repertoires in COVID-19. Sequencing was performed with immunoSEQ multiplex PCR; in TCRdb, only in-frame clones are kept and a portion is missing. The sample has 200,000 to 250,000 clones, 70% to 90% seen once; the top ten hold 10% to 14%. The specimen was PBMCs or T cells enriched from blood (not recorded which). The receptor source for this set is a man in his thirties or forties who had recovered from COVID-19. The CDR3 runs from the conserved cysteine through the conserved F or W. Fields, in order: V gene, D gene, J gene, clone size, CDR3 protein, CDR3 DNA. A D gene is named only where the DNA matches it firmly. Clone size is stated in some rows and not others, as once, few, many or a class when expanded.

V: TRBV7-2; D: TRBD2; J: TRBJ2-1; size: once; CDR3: CASTTTGASGRAINEQFF; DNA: TGTGCCAGCACGACCACGGGAGCTAGCGGGAGGGCCATTAATGAGCAGTTCTTC
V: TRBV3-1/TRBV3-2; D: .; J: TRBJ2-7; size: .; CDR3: CASSQAAGVTYEQYF; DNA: TGTGCCAGCAGCCAAGCGGCAGGGGTAACCTACGAGCAGTACTTC
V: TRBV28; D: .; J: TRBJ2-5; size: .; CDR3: CASSPLSGKETQYF; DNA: TGTGCCAGCAGTCCTCTGAGCGGTAAAGAGACCCAGTACTTC
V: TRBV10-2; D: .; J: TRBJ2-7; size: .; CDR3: CASSRTPADSYEQYF; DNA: TGCGCCAGCAGCCGGACTCCCGCGGATTCCTACGAGCAGTACTTC
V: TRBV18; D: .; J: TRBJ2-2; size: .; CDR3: CASLGADRFNTGELFF; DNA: TGTGCCAGCTTGGGTGCGGACAGATTTAACACCGGGGAGCTGTTTTTT
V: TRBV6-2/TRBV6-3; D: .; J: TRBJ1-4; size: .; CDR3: CASSYSKRQTNEKLFF; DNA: TGTGCCAGCAGTTACTCGAAGAGGCAGACTAATGAAAAACTGTTTTTT
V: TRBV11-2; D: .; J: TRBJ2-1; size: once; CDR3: CASSLRRDSGGDEQFF; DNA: TGTGCCAGCAGCTTAAGGAGGGATTCCGGAGGGGATGAGCAGTTCTTC
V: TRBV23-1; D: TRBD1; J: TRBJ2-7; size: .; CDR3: CASSHLCCGQGDYEQYF; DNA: TGCGCCAGCAGTCATCTTTGCTGTGGGCAGGGGGACTACGAGCAGTACTTC
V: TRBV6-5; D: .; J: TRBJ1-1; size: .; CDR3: CASSYRYRSMNTEAFF; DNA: TGTGCCAGCAGTTATAGGTACAGGAGCATGAACACTGAAGCTTTCTTT
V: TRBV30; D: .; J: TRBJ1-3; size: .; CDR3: CAWSALATVRNTIYF; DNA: TGTGCCTGGAGCGCTCTCGCTACCGTAAGAAACACCATATATTTT
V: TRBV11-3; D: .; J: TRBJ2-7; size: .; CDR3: CASSPYSISYEQYF; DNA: TGTGCCAGCAGCCCCTACTCCATCTCCTACGAGCAGTACTTC
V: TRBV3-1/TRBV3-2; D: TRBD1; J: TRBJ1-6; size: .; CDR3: CASSQDTLAGGSPLHF; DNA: TGTGCCAGCAGCCAAGACACTCTGGCAGGGGGATCACCCCTCCACTTT
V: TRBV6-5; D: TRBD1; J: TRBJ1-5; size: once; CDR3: CASRSGQGYNQPQHF; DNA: TGTGCCAGCAGATCCGGACAGGGGTACAATCAGCCCCAGCATTTT
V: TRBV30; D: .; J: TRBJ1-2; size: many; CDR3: CAWTERGYGYTF; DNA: TGTGCCTGGACCGAAAGGGGATATGGCTACACCTTC
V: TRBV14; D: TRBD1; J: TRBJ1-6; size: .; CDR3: CASSQGQGAHHTLHF; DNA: TGTGCCAGCAGCCAAGGACAGGGGGCCCACCACACCCTCCACTTT
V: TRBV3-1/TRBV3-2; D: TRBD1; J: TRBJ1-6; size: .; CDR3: CASSQDLGTVQPMPLHF; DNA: TGTGCCAGCAGCCAAGATCTTGGGACAGTACAACCTATGCCCCTCCACTTT
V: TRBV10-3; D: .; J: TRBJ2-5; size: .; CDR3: CAISGQGSGSETQYF; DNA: TGTGCCATCAGTGGTCAGGGATCGGGTAGCGAGACCCAGTACTTC
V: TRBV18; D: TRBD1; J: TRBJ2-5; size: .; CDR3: CASSPPAGGVQETQYF; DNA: TGTGCCAGCTCACCACCAGCAGGGGGAGTGCAAGAGACCCAGTACTTC
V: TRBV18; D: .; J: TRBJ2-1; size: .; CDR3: CASSPAGDREWENEQFF; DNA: TGTGCCAGCTCACCGGCCGGTGATCGGGAGTGGGAAAATGAGCAGTTCTTC
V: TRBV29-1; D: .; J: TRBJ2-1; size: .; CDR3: CSWGVSYNEQFF; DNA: TGCAGCTGGGGGGTTTCCTACAATGAGCAGTTCTTC